The present T cell receptor (beta chain) was sequenced within a study of shared T cell receptors in the human thymus. Here immunoSEQ multiplex PCR was the method, and the copy in TCRdb shows in-frame clones only, minus some. This table holds hundreds of thousands of clones, about 84% found once. The ends were cut back, 2 bases at V and 3 bases at J, with 7 bases in the middle. Germline values: CDR1 MNHEY, CDR2 SVGAGI. The CDR3 runs to 13 residues. The same sample was also studied in work on human thymus T cells. This second report adds: Those donating were healthy Finnish infants in corrective surgery for congenital heart defects. Resections were taken during corrective heart surgery, and the thymus tissue came from these. Both thymic and peripheral blood repertoires showed apparently biased V and J usage. A high degree of thymic repertoire overlap among unrelated individuals was reported in related research.

Sequenced sample: thymocytes. The chain is built from TRBV6-5 and TRBJ2-5; maybe TRBD1 (6 bases). The sequence came from a boy under two years old with a congenital heart defect. CDR3 sequence: CASSYPGEETQYF. Here the CDR3 DNA reads TGTGCCAGCAGTTACCCAGGGGAAGAGACCCAGTACTTC.